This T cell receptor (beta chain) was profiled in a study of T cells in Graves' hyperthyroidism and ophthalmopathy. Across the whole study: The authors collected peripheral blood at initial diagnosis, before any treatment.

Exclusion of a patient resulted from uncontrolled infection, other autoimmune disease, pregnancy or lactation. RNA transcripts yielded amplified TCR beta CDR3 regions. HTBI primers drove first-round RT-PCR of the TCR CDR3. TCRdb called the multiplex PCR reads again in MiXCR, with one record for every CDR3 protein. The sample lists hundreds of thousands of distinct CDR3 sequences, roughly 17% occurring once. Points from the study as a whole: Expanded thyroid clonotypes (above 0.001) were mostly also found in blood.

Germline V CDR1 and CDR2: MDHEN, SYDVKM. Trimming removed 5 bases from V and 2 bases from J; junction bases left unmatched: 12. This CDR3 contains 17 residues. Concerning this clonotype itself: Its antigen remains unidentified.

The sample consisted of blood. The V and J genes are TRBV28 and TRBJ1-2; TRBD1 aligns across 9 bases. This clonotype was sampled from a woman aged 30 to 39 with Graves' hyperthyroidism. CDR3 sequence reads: CASSLPQGARENYGYTF. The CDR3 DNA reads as TGTGCCAGCAGTCTACCACAGGGGGCGCGGGAAAACTATGGCTACACCTTC.